This TCR beta chain was found in a study of Graves' ophthalmopathy and Graves' hyperthyroidism. About the study: Untreated patients at initial diagnosis provided peripheral blood.

Per the germline V gene, CDR1 is MDHEN and CDR2 is SYDVKM. Trimming pared 6 bases from V and 4 bases from J, leaving 15 bases between. The CDR3 is made up of 14 amino acids. An approximately 10 ml volume of fresh peripheral blood provided the PBMCs. RNA transcripts yielded amplified TCR beta CDR3 regions. First-round RT-PCR employed HTBI primers, with a second-round multiplex PCR after it. TCRdb re-derived calls from the multiplex PCR reads in MiXCR, one entry per CDR3 protein. Of roughly 350,000 distinct CDR3 sequences in the sample, about a sixth are singletons; the top ten hold 2.4%. The sequence came from an adult woman with stable Graves' hyperthyroidism. Material for sequencing was peripheral blood. The chain has TRBV28 and TRBJ1-2; D may be TRBD1 (5 bases). The CDR3 spells CASRLLGGLYGYTF. In DNA, the CDR3 is TGTGCCAGCAGACTTCTGGGGGGTCTCTATGGCTACACCTTC.